This T cell receptor (beta chain) was captured by sequencing in a study of PD-1 blockade in classical Hodgkin lymphoma. Every one of the patients relapsed after autologous stem cell transplantation (brentuximab vedotin exposure was variable). The protocol was immunoSEQ multiplex PCR, while the TCRdb copy is restricted to in-frame clones and leaves out a portion. The repertoire holds about 41,000 clones, with around three quarters as singletons. The sequence was obtained from a human donor with classical Hodgkin lymphoma. The specimen comprised peripheral blood mononuclear cells (PBMCs), sampled at baseline.

The CDR3 here is CASSRSDRVGGYTF. DNA of the CDR3: TGCGCCAGCAGCCGATCGGACAGGGTGGGGGGCTACACCTTC. This sequence joins TRBV4-1 and TRBJ1-2, with TRBD1 identical over 8 bases. The CDR3 length is 14 residues. V gave up 4 bases and J gave up 8 bases; unmatched junction bases: 9. The germline gives CDR1 MGHRA, CDR2 YSYEKL.